This T cell receptor beta chain is from a study of cytomegalovirus exposure and HLA in healthy donors. The CDR3 loop spans 15 amino acids. CDR1 and CDR2 (germline): SGHVS, FQNEAQ. V lost 4 bases and J lost 0, with 13 bases in between. Notes on the study in general: Fewer N-insertions (relative to the roughly 700-donor mean) were reportedly seen in an Asian-associated ancestry cluster in a later analysis. Altogether, 160 or so TCR beta chains were recorded as cytomegalovirus-associated.

These donors, healthy bone marrow donors, were studied. This clone was counted between two and nine times. Its antigen is currently unknown. PCR employed 60 Vbeta and 13 Jbeta primers. Only in-frame clones appear in the TCRdb table, and some are missing; sequencing was by immunoSEQ multiplex PCR. The data contain under 200,000 clones, over 65% of them singletons. The receptor comes from a man aged 60 to 69 in good health and CMV-seronegative. The J gene is TRBJ2-7, the V gene TRBV7-8, with unresolved D. The sample comprised PBMCs. The CDR3 reads CASSSAVSPSYEQYF. The CDR3 coding sequence is TGTGCCAGCAGCTCCGCGGTATCCCCCTCCTACGAGCAGTACTTC.